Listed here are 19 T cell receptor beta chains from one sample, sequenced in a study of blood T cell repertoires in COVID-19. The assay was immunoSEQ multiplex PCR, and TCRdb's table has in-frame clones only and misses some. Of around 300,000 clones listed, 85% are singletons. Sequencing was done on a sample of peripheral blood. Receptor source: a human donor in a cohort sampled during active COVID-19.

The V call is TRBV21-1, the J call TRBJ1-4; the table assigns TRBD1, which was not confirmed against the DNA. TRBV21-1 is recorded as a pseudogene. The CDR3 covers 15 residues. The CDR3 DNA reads TGTGCCAGCAGCCGCGGACATCCAACCGTAGAAAAACTGTTTTTT. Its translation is CASSRGHPTVEKLFF.

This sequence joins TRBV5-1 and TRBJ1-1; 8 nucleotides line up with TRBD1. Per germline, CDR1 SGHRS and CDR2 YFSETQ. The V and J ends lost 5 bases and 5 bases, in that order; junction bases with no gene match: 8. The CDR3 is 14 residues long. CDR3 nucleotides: TGCGCCAGCAGTGAATGGACAGGGAGTACTGAAGCTTTCTTT. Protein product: CASSEWTGSTEAFF. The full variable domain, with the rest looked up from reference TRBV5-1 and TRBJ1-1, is KAGVTQTPRYLIKTRGQQVTLSCSPISGHRSVSWYQQTPGQGLQFLFEYFSETQRNKGNFPGRFSGRQFSNSRSEMNVSTLELGDSALYLCASSEWTGSTEAFFGQGTRLTVV.

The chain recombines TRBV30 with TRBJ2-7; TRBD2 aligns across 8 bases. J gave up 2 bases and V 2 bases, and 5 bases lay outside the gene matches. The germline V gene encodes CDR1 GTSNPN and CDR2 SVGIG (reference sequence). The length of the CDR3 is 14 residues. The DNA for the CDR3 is TGTGCCTGGAGTATCGGGGGGGGCACCTACGAGCAGTACTTC. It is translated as CAWSIGGGTYEQYF.

The CDR3 is CASSRASLGGYNEQFF. The CDR3 bases are TGTGCCAGCAGCAGGGCCTCCTTGGGGGGTTACAATGAGCAGTTCTTC. The chain carries TRBV9 and TRBJ2-1, with a tentative D call TRBD2 (6 bases). Germline values: CDR1 SGDLS, CDR2 YYNGEE. The CDR3 covers 16 residues. V was pared by 4 bases and J by 4 bases, with 18 bases between. The whole variable domain, filled in from reference TRBV9 and TRBJ2-1, reads DSGVTQTPKHLITATGQRVTLRCSPRSGDLSVYWYQQSLDQGLQFLIQYYNGEERAKGNILERFSAQQFPDLHSELNLSSLELGDSALYFCASSRASLGGYNEQFFGPGTRLTVL.

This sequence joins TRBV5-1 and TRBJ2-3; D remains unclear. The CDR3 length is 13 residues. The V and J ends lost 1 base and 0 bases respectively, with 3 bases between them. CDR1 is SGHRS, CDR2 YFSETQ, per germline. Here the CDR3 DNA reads TGCGCCAGCAGCTTGCGGAGCACAGATACGCAGTATTTT. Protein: CASSLRSTDTQYF.

Written as DNA, the CDR3 is TGTGCCAGCAGTTTAAAATCAGGCTTCTATGGCTACACCTTC. Translating it yields CASSLKSGFYGYTF. The V and J genes are TRBV27 and TRBJ1-2, with D unresolved. Germline V gives CDR1 MNHEY, CDR2 SMNVEV (reference sequence). V lost 2 bases and J lost 4, with 11 bases in between. The CDR3 sequence is 14 residues long.

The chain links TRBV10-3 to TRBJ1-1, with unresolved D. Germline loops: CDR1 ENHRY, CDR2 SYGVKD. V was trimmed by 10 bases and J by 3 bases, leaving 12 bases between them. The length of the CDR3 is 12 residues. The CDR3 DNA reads TGTGCCACCGGAGAGGGCTACACTGAAGCTTTCTTT. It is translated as CATGEGYTEAFF.

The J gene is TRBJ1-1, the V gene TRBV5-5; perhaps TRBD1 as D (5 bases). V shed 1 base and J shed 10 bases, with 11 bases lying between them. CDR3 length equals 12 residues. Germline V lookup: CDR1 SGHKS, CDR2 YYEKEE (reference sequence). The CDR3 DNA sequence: TGTGCCAGCAGCTTGAATACCGGGGGAGCTTTCTTT. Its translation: CASSLNTGGAFF.

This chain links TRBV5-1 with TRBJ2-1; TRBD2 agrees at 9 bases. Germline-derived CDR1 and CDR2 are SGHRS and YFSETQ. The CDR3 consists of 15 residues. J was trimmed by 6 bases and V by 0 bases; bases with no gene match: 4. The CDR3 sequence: CASSLALAGPNEQFF. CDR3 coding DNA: TGCGCCAGCAGCTTGGCGCTAGCGGGGCCCAATGAGCAGTTCTTC.

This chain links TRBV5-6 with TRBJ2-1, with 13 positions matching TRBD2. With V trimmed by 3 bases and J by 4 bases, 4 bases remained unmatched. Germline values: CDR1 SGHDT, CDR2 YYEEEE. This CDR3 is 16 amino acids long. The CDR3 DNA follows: TGTGCCAGCAGCTCGGGACTAGCGGGGACTTACAATGAGCAGTTCTTC. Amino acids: CASSSGLAGTYNEQFF.

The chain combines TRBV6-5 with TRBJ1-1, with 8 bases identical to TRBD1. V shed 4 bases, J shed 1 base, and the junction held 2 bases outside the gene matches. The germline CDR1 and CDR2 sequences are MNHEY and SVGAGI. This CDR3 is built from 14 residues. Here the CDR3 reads CASSLGQANTEAFF. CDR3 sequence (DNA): TGTGCCAGCAGTTTGGGACAGGCGAACACTGAAGCTTTCTTT.

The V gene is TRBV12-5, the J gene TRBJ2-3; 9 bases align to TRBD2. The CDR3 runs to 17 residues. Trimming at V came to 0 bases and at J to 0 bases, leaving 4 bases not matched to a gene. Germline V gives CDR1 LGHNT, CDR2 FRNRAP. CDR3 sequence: CASGLVLLAGSTDTQYF. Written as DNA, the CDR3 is TGTGCTAGTGGTTTGGTCCTCCTAGCGGGGAGCACAGATACGCAGTATTTT.

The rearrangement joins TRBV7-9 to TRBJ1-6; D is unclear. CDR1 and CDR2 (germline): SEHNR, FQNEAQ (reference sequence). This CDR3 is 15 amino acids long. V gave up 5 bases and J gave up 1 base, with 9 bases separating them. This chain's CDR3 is CASSPGLSYNSPLHF. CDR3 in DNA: TGTGCCAGCAGCCCCGGACTTTCCTATAATTCACCCCTCCACTTT.

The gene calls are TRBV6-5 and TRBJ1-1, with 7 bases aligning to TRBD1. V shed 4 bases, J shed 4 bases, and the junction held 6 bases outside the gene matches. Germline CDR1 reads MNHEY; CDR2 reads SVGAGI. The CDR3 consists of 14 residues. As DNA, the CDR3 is TGTGCCAGCAGTTGGGGACAGAGAGGCACTGAAGCTTTCTTT. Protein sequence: CASSWGQRGTEAFF.

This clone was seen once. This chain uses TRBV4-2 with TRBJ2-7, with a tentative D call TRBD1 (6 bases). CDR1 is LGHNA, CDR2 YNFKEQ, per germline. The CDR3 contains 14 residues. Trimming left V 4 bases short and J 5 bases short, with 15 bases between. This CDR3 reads CASSPGRGGDEQYF. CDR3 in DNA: TGTGCCAGCAGCCCAGGCCGTGGGGGCGACGAGCAGTACTTC.

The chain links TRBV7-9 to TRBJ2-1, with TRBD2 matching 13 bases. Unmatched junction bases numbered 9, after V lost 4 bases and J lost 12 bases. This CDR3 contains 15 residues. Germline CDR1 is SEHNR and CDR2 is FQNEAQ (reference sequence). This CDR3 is CASSSQGLAGSRQFF. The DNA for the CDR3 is TGTGCCAGCAGCTCACAGGGACTAGCGGGGTCCCGGCAGTTCTTC.

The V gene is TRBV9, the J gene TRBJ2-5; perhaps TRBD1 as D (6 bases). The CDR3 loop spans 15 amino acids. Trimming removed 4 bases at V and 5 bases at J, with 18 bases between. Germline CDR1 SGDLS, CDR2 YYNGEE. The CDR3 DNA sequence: TGTGCCAGCAGCTCCACAGGGTTCCGTAGTGAGACCCAGTACTTC. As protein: CASSSTGFRSETQYF.

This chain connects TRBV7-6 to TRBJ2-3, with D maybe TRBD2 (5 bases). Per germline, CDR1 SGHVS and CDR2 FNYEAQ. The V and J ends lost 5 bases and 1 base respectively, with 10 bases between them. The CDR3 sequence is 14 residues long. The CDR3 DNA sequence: TGTGCCAGCAGCCCTCTAGCCGGCACAGATACGCAGTATTTT. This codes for CASSPLAGTDTQYF.

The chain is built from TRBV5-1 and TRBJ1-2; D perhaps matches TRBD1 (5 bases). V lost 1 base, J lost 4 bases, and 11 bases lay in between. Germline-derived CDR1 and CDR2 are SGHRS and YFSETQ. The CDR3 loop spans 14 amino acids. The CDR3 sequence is CASSLLGDGYGYTF. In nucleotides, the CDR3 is TGCGCCAGCAGCTTGTTAGGGGATGGCTATGGCTACACCTTC.